This T cell receptor (beta chain) emerged from a study of OX40 agonist ivuxolimab in advanced cancers. CDR1 is LNHDA and CDR2 is SQIVND in the germline V gene (reference sequence). Trimming stripped 7 bases from V and 1 base from J, with 10 bases between. The CDR3 is made up of 13 amino acids. Profiled with immunoSEQ multiplex PCR; TCRdb holds only in-frame clones, not every one. The sample contains some 69,000 clones, nearly 90% of which appear only once. This clonotype was obtained from an adult with an advanced solid tumor such as melanoma, head and neck, liver or kidney cancer. The sample in question was CD4+ or CD8+ T cells sorted from blood, obtained in a trial of the OX40 agonist ivuxolimab. This chain joins TRBV19 and TRBJ1-1, with D uncertain. CDR3 DNA: TGTGCCAGTACCTTGGGTCCGAACACTGAAGCTTTCTTT. This codes for CASTLGPNTEAFF.